This TCR beta chain came from a study of cytomegalovirus exposure and HLA in healthy donors. General observations from the study: Earlier analysis looked at TCR beta V segments, and most were productive about 87% or about 30% of the time. TRBV6-2, TRBV6-3 and other indistinguishable V segments were excluded. Evidence from a later analysis indicated that most CMV-associated TCR beta chains looked HLA-restricted.

Germline assignment: CDR1 LNHDA and CDR2 SQIVND (reference sequence). This CDR3 has 14 amino acids. Unmatched junction bases numbered 10, after V lost 7 bases and J lost 7 bases. Details on this clone: What it binds is not known.

Researchers ran the PCR with 60 Vbeta and 13 Jbeta primers. Only in-frame clones appear in the TCRdb table, and some are missing; sequencing was by immunoSEQ multiplex PCR. The data hold roughly 170,000 clones, with roughly 82% observed a single time. The rearrangement links TRBV19 to TRBJ1-1; 9 bases align to TRBD1. The source material was PBMCs. The sequence derives from a girl between 2 and 10 years old in good health and CMV-seropositive. For the CDR3, the DNA is TGTGCCAGTATGTGGGACAGGGTCTCAGGTGAAGCTTTCTTT. As protein: CASMWDRVSGEAFF.